This is a list of T cell receptor beta chains from one sample in a study of shared clonotypes between healthy human individuals. Some clones are missing from TCRdb's copy, which holds only in-frame ones; the method was immunoSEQ multiplex PCR. The sample contains some 900,000 clones, around 80% of which appear only once. Material for sequencing was memory CD4+ T cells sorted from blood. These receptors all come from a man aged 18 to 29 in good health. Both conserved end residues are part of each CDR3. D genes are given only for firm matches. Expanded clones are given a class, and other clones once, few, many or no size at all.

d_gene,abundance,len,j_gene,v_gene,CDR3aa,CDR3nt
TRBD2,.,15,TRBJ2-1,TRBV6-1,CASSPLSRGKNEQFF,TGTGCCAGCAGTCCATTATCGCGGGGGAAGAATGAGCAGTTCTTC
TRBD2,.,16,TRBJ2-3,TRBV4-1,CASSPLMLSGGDTQYF,TGCGCCAGCAGCCCCTTGATGCTCAGCGGGGGGGATACGCAGTATTTT
.,.,15,TRBJ2-3,TRBV11-3,CASSRRGPGTDTQYF,TGTGCCAGCAGCCGCCGGGGCCCCGGCACAGATACGCAGTATTTT
TRBD2,.,17,TRBJ2-5,TRBV7-9,CASSAGTSGRYQETQYF,TGTGCCAGCAGCGCCGGGACTAGCGGGAGGTACCAAGAGACCCAGTACTTC
.,many,13,TRBJ2-7,TRBV6-6,CASSYRQNYEQYF,TGTGCCAGCAGTTACAGGCAGAACTACGAGCAGTACTTC
.,.,15,TRBJ2-1,TRBV5-1,CASSLTAQNNDEQFF,TGCGCCAGCAGCCTCACGGCCCAAAACAACGATGAGCAGTTCTTC
.,.,15,TRBJ1-1,TRBV18,CASSRGAVGVTEAFF,TGTGCCAGCTCGCGGGGGGCGGTCGGTGTCACTGAAGCTTTCTTT
TRBD2,.,14,TRBJ2-5,TRBV19,CASNPGLAGETQYF,TGTGCCAGTAACCCCGGACTAGCTGGCGAGACCCAGTACTTC
.,.,15,TRBJ2-1,TRBV10-3,CAISESAAGVNEQFF,TGTGCCATCAGTGAGTCGGCGGCCGGGGTGAATGAGCAGTTCTTC
.,.,15,TRBJ1-5,TRBV15,CATSRQGSVNQPQHF,TGTGCCACCAGCAGACAGGGATCTGTCAATCAGCCCCAGCATTTT
.,.,17,TRBJ1-5,TRBV7-9,CASSFQIQGSSNQPQHF,TGTGCCAGCAGCTTTCAGATACAGGGATCCAGCAATCAGCCCCAGCATTTT
TRBD1,.,15,TRBJ1-1,TRBV7-8,CASSLHRQGNTEAFF,TGTGCCAGCAGCTTACACAGACAGGGGAACACTGAAGCTTTCTTT
.,.,14,TRBJ1-4,TRBV30,CAWSPSGRGEKLFF,TGTGCCTGGAGTCCTTCAGGGAGGGGGGAAAAACTGTTTTTT
.,.,14,TRBJ1-2,TRBV28,CASMSMGGRDGYTF,TGTGCCAGCATGAGTATGGGGGGGCGCGACGGCTACACCTTC
.,.,17,TRBJ2-1,TRBV10-3,CAISESSGKRRYNEQFF,TGTGCCATCAGTGAGTCGAGTGGCAAGCGAAGGTACAATGAGCAGTTCTTC
.,.,14,TRBJ1-5,TRBV15,CATSRDSINQPQHF,TGTGCCACCAGCAGAGATTCGATTAATCAGCCCCAGCATTTT
TRBD2,.,13,TRBJ2-3,TRBV6-1,CAGTGTRTDTQYF,TGTGCCGGAACCGGGACTAGGACAGATACGCAGTATTTT
TRBD1,.,17,TRBJ1-2,TRBV7-2,CASSLNRGTGGAYGYTF,TGTGCCAGCAGCTTAAACCGGGGGACAGGGGGCGCCTATGGCTACACCTTC
.,.,14,TRBJ1-1,TRBV18,CASSPQEPLTEAFF,TGTGCCAGCTCACCACAAGAGCCTCTCACTGAAGCTTTCTTT
TRBD1,few,14,TRBJ1-2,TRBV6-6,CASRGEGQGDGYTF,TGTGCCAGCAGAGGCGAGGGACAGGGGGATGGCTACACCTTC
.,few,14,TRBJ2-5,TRBV7-3,CASSLNPTDETQYF,TGTGCCAGCAGCTTAAATCCCACAGATGAGACCCAGTACTTC
.,.,16,TRBJ2-2,TRBV6-7,CASSYSLQGCTGELFF,TGTGCCAGCAGTTACTCTTTGCAGGGATGCACCGGGGAGCTGTTTTTT
.,.,14,TRBJ1-6,TRBV7-6,CASSPWTDNSPLHF,TGTGCCAGCAGCCCATGGACGGATAATTCACCCCTCCACTTT
.,.,13,TRBJ1-1,TRBV7-2,CASSSRGATEAFF,TGTGCCAGCAGTTCCCGGGGGGCCACTGAAGCTTTCTTT
.,few,14,TRBJ1-2,TRBV30,CARAPSGYRYGYTF,TGTGCCCGGGCCCCATCAGGGTATAGGTATGGCTACACCTTC
.,.,15,TRBJ2-1,TRBV5-1,CASSLSGVQVGEQFF,TGCGCCAGCAGCTTAAGTGGCGTGCAGGTGGGGGAGCAGTTCTTC
TRBD2,.,15,TRBJ2-5,TRBV29-1,CSVGSGRAASETQYF,TGCAGCGTTGGTAGCGGGAGGGCCGCCTCGGAGACCCAGTACTTC
.,.,13,TRBJ2-6,TRBV19,CASSIDAGTAPYF,TGTGCCAGTAGTATAGACGCGGGGACAGCCCCATACTTC
TRBD1,few,16,TRBJ2-5,TRBV18,CASSPFPRGPQETQYF,TGTGCCAGCTCACCATTCCCGAGGGGGCCACAAGAGACCCAGTACTTC
.,few,14,TRBJ1-1,TRBV6-5,CASSYREANTEAFF,TGTGCCAGCAGTTACCGGGAGGCGAACACTGAAGCTTTCTTT
TRBD1,.,16,TRBJ2-7,TRBV30,CAWSTPGQGRRYEQYF,TGTGCCTGGAGTACGCCCGGACAGGGCAGGCGCTACGAGCAGTACTTC